This entry is about one TCR beta chain. TCRdb's copy holds only in-frame clones and misses some; the assay was immunoSEQ multiplex PCR. The profile shows tens of thousands of clones, 90% to 95% of them singletons. This entry comes from a study of control samples from healthy donors and cancer patients. The CDR3 runs to 14 residues. V dropped 4 bases and J dropped 5 bases, with 14 bases sitting between them. In germline, CDR1 is SGHTA, CDR2 FQGNSA. This TCR was recovered from a man aged 50-59 years in good health. V usage is TRBV7-2 and J usage is TRBJ2-5; D is uncertain. Sequences were obtained from blood. The CDR3 spells CASSSSRAGETQYF. As DNA, the CDR3 is TGTGCCAGCAGCTCGAGTAGGGCCGGGGAGACCCAGTACTTC.